This T cell receptor beta chain was captured in a study of neoadjuvant anti-PD-1 for oral cavity cancer. For the study at large: Nivolumab at 3 mg/kg was mostly given biweekly, three to four doses, pre-surgery. Patients without progression got a fourth dose around day 43.

Comment on this clone: The antigen is not known.

Germline CDR1 reads SGHRS; CDR2 reads YFSETQ. The CDR3 totals 15 residues. V was pared by 4 bases and J by 0 bases, with 5 bases of the junction left unmatched. The time point is: after neoadjuvant nivolumab, at surgical resection. Patients had HPV-negative, locally advanced oral cavity squamous cell carcinoma. Notes on the study in general: Larger post-treatment preexisting tumor clones tracked with greater tumor shrinkage.

This table comes from immunoSEQ multiplex PCR, and its TCRdb copy is limited to in-frame clones, with some not included. The sample contains roughly 25,000 clones, approximately 27% of which appear only once. The sequenced sample was tumor tissue, obtained after nivolumab (anti-PD-1) treatment. This chain joins TRBV5-1 and TRBJ2-3, with 7 positions matching TRBD1. This TCR came from a person aged 35-79 years with oral cavity squamous cell carcinoma. CDR3 in DNA: TGCGCCAGCAGCCAGGGGGTTCCTAGCACAGATACGCAGTATTTT. It is translated as CASSQGVPSTDTQYF.